These 12 T cell receptor beta chains were sequenced from one sample in a study of cytomegalovirus exposure and HLA in healthy donors. Primers included in the PCR were 60 Vbeta and 13 Jbeta primers. Profiling relied on immunoSEQ multiplex PCR, and the TCRdb table lists in-frame clones only, not all of them. The sample lists about 59,000 clones; about four fifths were seen once. The sequencing input was PBMCs. Receptors originate from a woman aged 40 to 50 in good health and CMV-seronegative.

The chain combines TRBV10-3 with TRBJ2-3, with D uncertain. CDR3 length: 13 residues. V lost 7 bases, J lost 3 bases, and 11 bases lay in between. Germline values: CDR1 ENHRY, CDR2 SYGVKD. The CDR3 DNA sequence: TGTGCCATCACCTCTTCGACAACAGATACGCAGTATTTT. The encoded protein is CAITSSTTDTQYF.

CDR3 sequence reads: CASGSGSGYNEQFF. Here the CDR3 DNA reads TGTGCCAGCGGTAGCGGGAGTGGGTACAATGAGCAGTTCTTC. This sequence joins TRBV2 and TRBJ2-1; 9 bases fit TRBD2. V shed 8 bases, J shed 4 bases, and the junction held 6 bases outside the gene matches. The length of the CDR3 is 14 residues. Looked up from germline, CDR1 is SNHLY and CDR2 is FYNNEI.

Concerning this clone itself: One junction end disagrees with the germline gene, perhaps due to a read error. The genes are TRBV5-1 and TRBJ2-5; TRBD2 is a possible D gene (5 bases). Germline V gene data show CDR1 as SGHRS and CDR2 as YFSETQ. This CDR3 spans 14 amino acids. In nucleotides, the CDR3 is TGCGCCAGCAGCTTGGCTCTAGCACAAGAGGCCCAGTACTTC. This encodes CASSLALAQEAQYF.

This chain uses TRBV5-1 with TRBJ2-7, with 9 positions matching TRBD2. The length of the CDR3 is 14 residues. V gave up 4 bases and J gave up 3 bases; unmatched junction bases: 5. Germline loops: CDR1 SGHRS, CDR2 YFSETQ. The CDR3 region is CASSPGTSRYEQYF. The DNA of the CDR3 is TGCGCCAGCAGCCCCGGGACTAGCCGCTACGAGCAGTACTTC.

V usage is TRBV4-1 and J usage is TRBJ2-7; TRBD1 matches 7 bases. CDR1 is MGHRA and CDR2 is YSYEKL in the germline V gene. This CDR3 contains 15 residues. Unmatched junction bases numbered 6, after V lost 1 base and J lost 3 bases. Here the CDR3 reads CASSQGEAGGYEQYF. For the CDR3, the DNA is TGCGCCAGCAGCCAAGGTGAGGCAGGGGGCTACGAGCAGTACTTC.

This sequence joins TRBV19 and TRBJ1-2; maybe TRBD1 (5 bases). This CDR3 is built from 12 residues. Germline CDR1 LNHDA, CDR2 SQIVND (reference sequence). The V end was cut by 5 bases, the J end by 4 bases, with 8 bases between. CDR3 amino acids: CASSGGVYGYTF. CDR3 DNA sequence: TGTGCCAGTAGTGGAGGGGTCTATGGCTACACCTTC.

The chain employs TRBV15 and TRBJ2-7; a weak D match, TRBD2 (6 bases). The CDR3 spans 15 residues. CDR1 is LNHNV, CDR2 YYDKDF, per germline (reference sequence). Trimming took 1 base from V and 6 from J, leaving 16 bases between them. Written as DNA, the CDR3 is TGTGCCACCAGCAGAGTTTATCGACTAGTCAGCGAGCAGTACTTC. It codes for CATSRVYRLVSEQYF.

This clone was seen more than once but under ten times. The chain employs TRBV10-3 and TRBJ2-5; D unclear. The germline gives CDR1 ENHRY, CDR2 SYGVKD. The germline V and J ends were trimmed by 3 bases and 5 bases, with 7 bases remaining between them. The CDR3 loop spans 12 amino acids. The CDR3 region is CAISDLRETQYF. The CDR3 DNA sequence: TGTGCCATCAGTGATCTGCGGGAGACCCAGTACTTC.

This sequence joins TRBV6-4 and TRBJ2-3; D possibly corresponds to TRBD2 (5 bases). The CDR3 has 15 amino acids. Trimming left V 0 bases short and J 2 bases short, with 9 bases between. The germline CDR1 and CDR2 sequences are MRHNA and SNTAGT. Here the CDR3 DNA reads TGTGCCAGCAGTGACTCGTGGACTCACACAGATACGCAGTATTTT. This translates into CASSDSWTHTDTQYF.

V and J are TRBV5-5 and TRBJ1-1, with no clear D. V lost 4 bases and J 1 base, leaving 11 bases between the germline ends. This CDR3 contains 14 residues. In germline, CDR1 is SGHKS, CDR2 YYEKEE (reference sequence). The CDR3 reads CASSRRDTNTEAFF. The CDR3 nucleotides read TGTGCCAGCAGCCGACGCGACACGAACACTGAAGCTTTCTTT.

The CDR3 spells CASPGGRGYGYTF. CDR3 coding DNA: TGTGCCTCGCCAGGGGGGCGCGGCTATGGCTACACCTTC. V and J are TRBV30 and TRBJ1-2; 7 bases map to TRBD1. The ends lost 7 bases at V and 4 bases at J; junction bases unmatched: 9. The CDR3 is 13 amino acids. CDR1 is GTSNPN and CDR2 is SVGIG in the germline V gene (reference sequence).

V gene TRBV29-1 combines with J gene TRBJ1-1; tentative D call: TRBD1 (5 bases). The length of the CDR3 is 13 residues. Germline CDR1 SQVTM, CDR2 ANQGSEA. V shed 4 bases and J shed 0 bases, with 9 bases lying between them. As DNA, the CDR3 is TGCAGCGTTGTTAGACAGCTGAACACTGAAGCTTTCTTT. Its protein product is CSVVRQLNTEAFF.